The clone carrying this TCR beta chain was counted a few times. Original methodology: Nucleated cell number was recorded as an estimate derived from reference gene primer amplification. Sequencing was performed with immunoSEQ multiplex PCR; in TCRdb, only in-frame clones are kept and a portion is missing. Clonal size and the V and J genes are those of that table, whereas D and trimming came from the DNA. The sample includes 100,000 to 150,000 clones, approximately 88% of them seen just once. V was pared by 0 bases and J by 8 bases, with 11 bases between. CDR3 length: 13 amino acids. CDR1 and CDR2 (germline): SGHRS, YFSETQ. The data derive from a study of blood T cell repertoires in COVID-19. For the study at large: Whether acute or convalescent, the COVID-19 samples came from the United States, Italy and Spain. T cells, B-cell-depleted T cells, or PBMCs provided the cDNA or gDNA that served as material.

Sequenced sample: peripheral blood. The rearrangement uses TRBV5-1 and TRBJ1-1; D possibly corresponds to TRBD1 (5 bases). The sequence was collected from a man between 60 and 70 years old with acute or convalescent COVID-19. This CDR3 reads CASSLAARGEAFF. The CDR3 nucleotides read TGCGCCAGCAGCTTGGCGGCACGGGGGGAAGCTTTCTTT.